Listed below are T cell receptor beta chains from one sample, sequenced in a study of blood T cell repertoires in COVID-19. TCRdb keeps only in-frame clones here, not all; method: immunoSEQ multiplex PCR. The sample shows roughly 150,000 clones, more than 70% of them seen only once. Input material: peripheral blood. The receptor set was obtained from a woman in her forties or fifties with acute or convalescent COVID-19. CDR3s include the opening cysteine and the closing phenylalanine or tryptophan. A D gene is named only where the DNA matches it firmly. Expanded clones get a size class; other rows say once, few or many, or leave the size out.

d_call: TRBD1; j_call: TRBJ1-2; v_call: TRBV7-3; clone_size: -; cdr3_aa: CASSPDRDYGYTF; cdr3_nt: TGTGCCAGCAGCCCCGACAGGGACTATGGCTACACCTTC
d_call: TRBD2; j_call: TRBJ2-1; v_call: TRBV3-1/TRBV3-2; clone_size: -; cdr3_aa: CASSPVTLAGGPNEQFF; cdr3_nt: TGTGCCAGCAGCCCTGTAACACTAGCGGGGGGGCCGAATGAGCAGTTCTTC
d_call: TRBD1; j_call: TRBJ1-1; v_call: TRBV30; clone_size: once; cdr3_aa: CAFGQGRSEAFF; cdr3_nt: TGTGCCTTTGGACAGGGGCGGTCTGAAGCTTTCTTT
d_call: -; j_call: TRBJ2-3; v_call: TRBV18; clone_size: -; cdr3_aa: CASSPPLQGTDTQYF; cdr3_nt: TGTGCCAGCTCACCACCTCTCCAGGGCACAGATACGCAGTATTTT
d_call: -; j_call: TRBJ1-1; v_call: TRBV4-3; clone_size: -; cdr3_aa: CASSQDLNTEAFF; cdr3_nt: TGCGCCAGCAGCCAAGACCTTAACACTGAAGCTTTCTTT
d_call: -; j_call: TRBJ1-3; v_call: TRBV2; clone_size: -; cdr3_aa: CASSETGNSGNTIYF; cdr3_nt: TGTGCCAGCAGCGAGACGGGGAACTCTGGAAACACCATATATTTT
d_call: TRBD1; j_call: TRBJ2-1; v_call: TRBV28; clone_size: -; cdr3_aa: CASSFQGVSYNEQFF; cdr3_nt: TGTGCCAGCAGTTTCCAGGGGGTGAGCTACAATGAGCAGTTCTTC
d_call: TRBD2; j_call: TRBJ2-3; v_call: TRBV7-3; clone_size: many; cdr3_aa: CASSLLAGSGTDTQYF; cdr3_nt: TGTGCCAGCAGCTTACTAGCGGGGAGTGGCACAGATACGCAGTATTTT
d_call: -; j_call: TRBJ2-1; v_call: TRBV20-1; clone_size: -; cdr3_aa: CSTDTYNEQFF; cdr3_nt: TGCAGTACTGACACTTACAATGAGCAGTTCTTC
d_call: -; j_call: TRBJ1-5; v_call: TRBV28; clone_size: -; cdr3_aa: CAMGGLPSQPQHF; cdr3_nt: TGTGCCATGGGGGGGCTTCCGAGTCAGCCCCAGCATTTT
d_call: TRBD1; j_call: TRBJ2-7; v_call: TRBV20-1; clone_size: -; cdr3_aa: CSAHRGGEQYF; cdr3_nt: TGCAGTGCCCACAGGGGCGGGGAGCAGTACTTC
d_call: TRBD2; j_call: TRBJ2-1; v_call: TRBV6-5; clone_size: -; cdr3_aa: CASSDYGLVDEQFF; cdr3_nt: TGTGCCAGCAGCGATTATGGACTAGTAGATGAGCAGTTCTTC
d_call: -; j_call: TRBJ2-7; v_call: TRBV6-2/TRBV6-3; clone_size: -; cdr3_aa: CASGQSNSEQYF; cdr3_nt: TGTGCCAGCGGCCAGTCCAACTCCGAGCAGTACTTC
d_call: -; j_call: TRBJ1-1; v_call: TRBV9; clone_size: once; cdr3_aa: CASSDQGSSTEAFF; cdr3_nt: TGTGCCAGCAGCGATCAGGGGTCGAGCACTGAAGCTTTCTTT
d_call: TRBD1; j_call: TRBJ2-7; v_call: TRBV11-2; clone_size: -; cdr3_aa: CASRAGQGDYYEQYF; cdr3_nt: TGTGCCAGCAGGGCAGGACAGGGGGACTACTACGAGCAGTACTTC
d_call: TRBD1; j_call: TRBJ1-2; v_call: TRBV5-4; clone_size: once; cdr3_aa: CASSLDRTGVGYTF; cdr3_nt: TGTGCCAGCAGCTTGGATCGGACAGGGGTTGGCTACACCTTC
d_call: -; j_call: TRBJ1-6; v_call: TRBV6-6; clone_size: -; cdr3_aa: CASSPGHSYNSPLHF; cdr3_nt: TGTGCCAGCAGCCCTGGGCACTCCTATAATTCACCCCTCCACTTT
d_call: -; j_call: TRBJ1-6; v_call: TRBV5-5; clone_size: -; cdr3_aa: CASTMAATYSYNSPLHF; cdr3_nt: TGTGCCAGCACCATGGCGGCAACTTACTCCTATAATTCACCCCTCCACTTT
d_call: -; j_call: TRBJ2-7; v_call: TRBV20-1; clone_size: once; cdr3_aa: CSAYDGYEQYF; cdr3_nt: TGCAGTGCTTATGACGGGTACGAGCAGTACTTC
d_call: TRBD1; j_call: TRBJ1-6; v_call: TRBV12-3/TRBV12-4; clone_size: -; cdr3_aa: CASREGARPPLHF; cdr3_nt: TGTGCCAGCAGGGAGGGGGCTCGGCCCCCCCTCCACTTT
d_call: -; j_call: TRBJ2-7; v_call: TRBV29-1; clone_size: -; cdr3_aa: CSVEDVRQPAYEQYF; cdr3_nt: TGCAGCGTTGAAGATGTCCGACAACCCGCCTACGAGCAGTACTTC
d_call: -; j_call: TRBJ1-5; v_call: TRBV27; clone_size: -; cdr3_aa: CASSLGINQPQHF; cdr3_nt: TGTGCCAGCAGTTTGGGCATCAATCAGCCCCAGCATTTT
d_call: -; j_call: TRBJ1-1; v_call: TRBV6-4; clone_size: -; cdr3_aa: CASSDSRGTEAFF; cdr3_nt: TGTGCCAGCAGTGACTCACGAGGCACTGAAGCTTTCTTT
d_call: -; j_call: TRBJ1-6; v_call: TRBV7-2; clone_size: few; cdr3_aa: CASSLDSEMGAGSPLHF; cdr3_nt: TGTGCCAGCAGCTTAGATTCAGAGATGGGGGCAGGTTCACCCCTCCACTTT
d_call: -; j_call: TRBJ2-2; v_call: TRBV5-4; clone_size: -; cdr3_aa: CASSSPAGELFF; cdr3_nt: TGTGCCAGCAGCTCCCCGGCCGGGGAGCTGTTTTTT
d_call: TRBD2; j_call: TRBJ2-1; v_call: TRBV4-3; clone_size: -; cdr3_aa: CASSLFPGGVNEQFF; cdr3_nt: TGCGCCAGCAGCCTTTTCCCCGGGGGGGTCAATGAGCAGTTCTTC
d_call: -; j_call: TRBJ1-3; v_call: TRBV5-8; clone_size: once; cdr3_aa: CASSLTGNSGNTIYF; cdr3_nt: TGTGCCAGCAGCTTGACAGGGAACTCTGGAAACACCATATATTTT
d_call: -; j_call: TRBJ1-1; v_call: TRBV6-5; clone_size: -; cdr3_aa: CASSTIKGEAFF; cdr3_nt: TGTGCCAGCAGCACCATTAAGGGGGAAGCTTTCTTT
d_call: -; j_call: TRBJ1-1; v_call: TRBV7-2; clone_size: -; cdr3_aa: CASSLGPENTEAFF; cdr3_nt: TGTGCCAGCAGCTTAGGGCCAGAGAACACTGAAGCTTTCTTT
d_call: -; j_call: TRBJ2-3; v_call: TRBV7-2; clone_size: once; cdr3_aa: CASSLVPGFSTDTQYF; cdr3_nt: TGTGCCAGCAGCTTAGTGCCCGGGTTTAGCACAGATACGCAGTATTTT
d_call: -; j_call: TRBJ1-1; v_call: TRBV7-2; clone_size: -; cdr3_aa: CASLLGGMMNTEAFF; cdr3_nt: TGTGCCAGCCTCCTTGGGGGGATGATGAACACTGAAGCTTTCTTT
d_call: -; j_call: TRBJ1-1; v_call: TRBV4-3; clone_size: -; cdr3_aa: CASSQWPSDMNTEAFF; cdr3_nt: TGCGCCAGCAGCCAATGGCCGTCCGACATGAACACTGAAGCTTTCTTT
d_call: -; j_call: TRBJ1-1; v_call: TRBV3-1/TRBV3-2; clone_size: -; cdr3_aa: CASSQQGLYPEAFF; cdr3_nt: TGTGCCAGCAGCCAGCAGGGGTTGTATCCTGAAGCTTTCTTT
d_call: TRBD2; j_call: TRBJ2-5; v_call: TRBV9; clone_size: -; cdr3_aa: CASSPNPGTSGFETQYF; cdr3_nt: TGTGCCAGCAGCCCGAACCCCGGGACTAGTGGTTTTGAGACCCAGTACTTC
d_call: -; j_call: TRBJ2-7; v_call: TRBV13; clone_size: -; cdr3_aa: CASSFRGGAGEQYF; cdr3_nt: TGTGCCAGCAGCTTCCGTGGGGGGGCAGGGGAGCAGTACTTC
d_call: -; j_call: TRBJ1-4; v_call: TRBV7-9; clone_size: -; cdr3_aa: CASSSGGQANEKLFF; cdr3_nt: TGTGCCAGCAGCAGCGGGGGGCAAGCTAATGAAAAACTGTTTTTT
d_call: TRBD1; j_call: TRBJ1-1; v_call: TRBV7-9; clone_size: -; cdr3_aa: CASSPSRGAEAFF; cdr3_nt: TGTGCCAGCAGCCCGTCCAGGGGGGCTGAAGCTTTCTTT
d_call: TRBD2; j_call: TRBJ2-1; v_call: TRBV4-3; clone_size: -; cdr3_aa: CASSAGEGFIEQFF; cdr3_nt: TGCGCCAGCAGCGCCGGGGAGGGGTTCATTGAGCAGTTCTTC
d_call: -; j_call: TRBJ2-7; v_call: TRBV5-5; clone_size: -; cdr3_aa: CASSLDRPLEQYF; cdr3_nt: TGTGCCAGCAGCTTGGACAGGCCGCTAGAGCAGTACTTC
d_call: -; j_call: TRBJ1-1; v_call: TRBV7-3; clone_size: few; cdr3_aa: CASSSHGGNTEAFF; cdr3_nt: TGTGCCAGCAGCTCCCACGGGGGGAACACTGAAGCTTTCTTT
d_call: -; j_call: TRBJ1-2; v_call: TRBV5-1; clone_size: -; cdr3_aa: CASRMVGENYGYTF; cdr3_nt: TGCGCCAGCAGGATGGTCGGAGAAAACTATGGCTACACCTTC
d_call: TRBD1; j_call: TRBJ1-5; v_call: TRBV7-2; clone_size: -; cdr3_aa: CASSLVPGQGVPQHF; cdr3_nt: TGTGCCAGCAGCTTGGTTCCGGGACAGGGGGTCCCCCAGCATTTT
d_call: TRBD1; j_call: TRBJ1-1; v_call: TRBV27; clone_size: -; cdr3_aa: CASSTWDRGPEAFF; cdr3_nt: TGTGCCAGCAGTACTTGGGACAGGGGCCCTGAAGCTTTCTTT
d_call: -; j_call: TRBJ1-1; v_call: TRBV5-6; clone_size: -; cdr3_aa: CASSLSPMGSWNTEAFF; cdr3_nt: TGTGCCAGCAGCTTGTCCCCCATGGGCAGCTGGAACACTGAAGCTTTCTTT
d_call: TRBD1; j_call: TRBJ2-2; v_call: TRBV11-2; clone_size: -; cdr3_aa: CASSATGTATTGELFF; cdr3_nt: TGTGCCAGCAGCGCTACCGGGACAGCTACTACCGGGGAGCTGTTTTTT
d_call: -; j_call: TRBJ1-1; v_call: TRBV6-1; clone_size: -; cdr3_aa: CASSAFSINTEAFF; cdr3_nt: TGTGCCAGCAGTGCCTTTAGCATTAACACTGAAGCTTTCTTT
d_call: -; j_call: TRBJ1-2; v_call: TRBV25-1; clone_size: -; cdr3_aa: CASTSGLPRGGYTF; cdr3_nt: TGTGCCAGCACTTCGGGACTTCCGCGGGGGGGCTACACCTTC
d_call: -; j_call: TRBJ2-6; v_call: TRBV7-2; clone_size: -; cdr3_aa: CAAGTSGANVLTF; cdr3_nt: TGTGCCGCCGGGACTTCAGGGGCCAACGTCCTGACTTTC
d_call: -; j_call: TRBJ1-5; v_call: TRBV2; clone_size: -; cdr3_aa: CASRPDHFSLNQPQHF; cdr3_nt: TGTGCCAGCAGACCTGACCATTTTAGCCTGAATCAGCCCCAGCATTTT
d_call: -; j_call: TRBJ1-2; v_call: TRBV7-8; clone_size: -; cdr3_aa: CASSSQLNYGYTF; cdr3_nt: TGTGCCAGCAGTTCACAGCTTAACTATGGCTACACCTTC
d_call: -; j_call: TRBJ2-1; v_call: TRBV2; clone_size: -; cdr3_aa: CASSGSVHEQFF; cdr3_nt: TGTGCCAGCAGTGGGTCAGTCCATGAGCAGTTCTTC
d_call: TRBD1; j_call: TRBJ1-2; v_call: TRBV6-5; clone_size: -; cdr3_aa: CASSYSGTGAFGYTF; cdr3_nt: TGTGCCAGCAGTTACTCCGGGACAGGGGCGTTTGGCTACACCTTC
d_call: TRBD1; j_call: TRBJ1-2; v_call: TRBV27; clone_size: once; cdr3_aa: CASSKGTGSNYGYTF; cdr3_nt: TGTGCCAGCAGCAAAGGGACAGGTTCGAACTATGGCTACACCTTC
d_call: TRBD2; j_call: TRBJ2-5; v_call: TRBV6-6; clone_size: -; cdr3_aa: CASRGTERGGKETQYF; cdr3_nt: TGTGCCAGCAGGGGAACCGAGCGGGGGGGAAAAGAGACCCAGTACTTC
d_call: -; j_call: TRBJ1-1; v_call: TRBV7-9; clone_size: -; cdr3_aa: CASSWGGGENTEAFF; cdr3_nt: TGTGCCAGCAGCTGGGGTGGCGGGGAGAACACTGAAGCTTTCTTT
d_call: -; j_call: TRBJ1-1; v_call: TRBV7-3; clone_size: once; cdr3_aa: CASSLGSGSTEAFF; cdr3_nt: TGTGCCAGCAGCTTAGGTTCGGGGAGCACTGAAGCTTTCTTT